This record covers a single TCR beta chain. This record comes from a study of blood T cell repertoires in COVID-19. Source study methods: Amplification with reference gene primers provided the estimates of nucleated cell counts. TCRdb's table, derived via immunoSEQ multiplex PCR, lists solely in-frame clones and lacks some. That table supplies the V and J calls and clone size; D and trimming were determined from the DNA. The repertoire holds about 210,000 clones, with about 91% as singletons. The study assigned cohorts using participant-reported clinical history. The TCR comes from a woman in her thirties or forties with acute COVID-19. Sequencing was performed on PBMCs or T cells enriched from blood (not recorded which).

The CDR3 DNA reads as TGCGCCAGCAGCCAAGGCGGGACAGGGAAGAATCAGCCCCAGCATTTT. Amino acids: CASSQGGTGKNQPQHF. This rearrangement joins TRBV4-1 to TRBJ1-5; 9 bases are shared with TRBD1. Germline lookup yields CDR1 MGHRA and CDR2 YSYEKL. The length of the CDR3 is 16 residues. The J segment lost 4 bases and the V segment lost 1 base, leaving 5 bases of the junction unmatched.